These 21 T cell receptor beta chains came from one sample sequenced in a study of PD-L1 blockade in urothelial cancer. The sample's time point: peripheral blood 6 weeks after treatment start. Clones were read by immunoSEQ multiplex PCR, and TCRdb kept only the in-frame ones, dropping some. The repertoire holds around 49,000 clones, roughly four fifths seen once, with under 15% in the top ten. Sequenced material: PBMCs, taken around atezolizumab (anti-PD-L1) treatment. The receptors stem from a man in his sixties with urothelial cancer.

J is TRBJ2-5 and V is TRBV29-1; 9 bases align to TRBD2. The CDR3 contains 14 residues. V shed 4 bases and J 1 base; nucleotides not matched to a gene: 4. The germline V gene has CDR1 SQVTM and CDR2 ANQGSEA. This CDR3 reads CSVGSSGSQETQYF. For the CDR3, the DNA is TGCAGCGTTGGAAGTAGCGGGAGCCAAGAGACCCAGTACTTC.

This chain joins TRBV19 and TRBJ2-5; maybe TRBD2 (6 bases). The CDR3 totals 14 residues. CDR1 and CDR2 (germline): LNHDA, SQIVND (reference sequence). V was clipped by 1 base and J by 9 bases, with 15 bases between them. CDR3 DNA: TGTGCCAGTAGTATAGGGGACTCCGTCTTGCCCCAGTACTTC. This translates into CASSIGDSVLPQYF.

The chain employs TRBV14 and TRBJ2-2; D gene uncertain. Trimming pared 1 base from V and 6 bases from J, leaving 9 bases between. This CDR3 comprises 14 residues. Germline CDR1 is SGHDN and CDR2 is FVKESK. The CDR3 bases are TGTGCCAGCAGCCAAGTCGACGGGTCCGGGGAGCTGTTTTTT. It yields the protein CASSQVDGSGELFF.

This sequence joins TRBV10-2 and TRBJ1-5; D is unresolved. In germline, CDR1 is WSHSY, CDR2 SAAADI. The V and J ends lost 8 bases and 0 bases respectively, with 11 bases between them. This CDR3 contains 14 residues. CDR3 in DNA: TGCGCCAGCGGGCTGGATAATAGCAATCAGCCCCAGCATTTT. This codes for CASGLDNSNQPQHF.

The sample holds one count of this clone. The V call is TRBV12-5, the J call TRBJ2-7; 8 bases are a match to TRBD1. CDR3 length: 14 residues. J was trimmed by 5 bases and V by 0 bases; bases with no gene match: 3. Germline lookup yields CDR1 LGHNT and CDR2 FRNRAP. The CDR3 DNA sequence: TGTGCTAGTGGTTTGGTACAGGGGGACGACGAGCAGTACTTC. This codes for CASGLVQGDDEQYF.

J is TRBJ1-1 and V is TRBV6-1; 7 bases line up with TRBD1. This CDR3 is 14 amino acids long. Germline CDR1 MNHNS, CDR2 SASEGT. Germline trimming cut 6 bases from V and 0 bases from J; bases unmatched to any gene: 4. The CDR3 is CASRPGTVNTEAFF. For the CDR3, the DNA is TGTGCCAGCAGACCCGGGACAGTGAACACTGAAGCTTTCTTT.

This sequence joins TRBV18 and TRBJ1-1; 9 positions agree with TRBD1. Germline lookup yields CDR1 KGHSH and CDR2 LQKENI. The ends lost 4 bases at V and 5 bases at J; junction bases unmatched: 5. This CDR3 region has 14 residues. DNA of the CDR3: TGTGCCAGCTCACTGGGGACAGGGTCGACTGAAGCTTTCTTT. It translates to CASSLGTGSTEAFF. The entire variable domain, with the rest obtained from reference TRBV18 and TRBJ1-1, is as follows: NAGVMQNPRHLVRRRGQEARLRCSPMKGHSHVYWYRQLPEEGLKFMVYLQKENIIDESGMPKERFSAEFPKEGPSILRIQQVVRGDSAAYFCASSLGTGSTEAFFGQGTRLTVV.

The chain has TRBV14 and TRBJ2-7; 10 nucleotides agree with TRBD2. The trim removed 4 bases at V and 6 bases at J, leaving 3 bases unmatched. The V gene's germline CDR1 is SGHDN and CDR2 FVKESK. This CDR3 contains 13 residues. Here the CDR3 DNA reads TGTGCCAGCAGCCCCCGGACTAGCGGCGAGCAGTACTTC. Residues: CASSPRTSGEQYF. Complete variable domain (other parts from reference TRBV14 and TRBJ2-7): EAGVTQFPSHSVIEKGQTVTLRCDPISGHDNLYWYRRVMGKEIKFLLHFVKESKQDESGMPNNRFLAERTGGTYSTLKVQPAELEDSGVYFCASSPRTSGEQYFGPGTRLTVT.

Concerning this clone: Additional DNA sequences in this sample encode the identical CDR3. V and J are TRBV5-1 and TRBJ2-1, with 13 positions matching TRBD2. There are 16 residues in the CDR3. Germline values: CDR1 SGHRS, CDR2 YFSETQ. The trim removed 0 bases at V and 8 bases at J, leaving 5 bases unmatched. CDR3 in amino acids: CASSLGGTSGVDEQFF. In DNA, the CDR3 is TGCGCCAGCAGCTTGGGAGGGACTAGCGGGGTGGATGAGCAGTTCTTC.

The chain has TRBV2 and TRBJ1-1; weak D call: TRBD1 (5 bases). The V end lost 6 bases, the J end lost 1 base, and 9 bases lay between the germline ends. Germline V gene sequence: CDR1 SNHLY, CDR2 FYNNEI. The CDR3 covers 13 residues. This chain's CDR3 is CASRGQGNTEAFF. DNA for the CDR3: TGTGCCAGCAGGGGCCAGGGGAACACTGAAGCTTTCTTT.

This clone appeared once. The chain couples TRBV6-1 to TRBJ2-7; TRBD1 is a possible D gene (6 bases). There are 12 residues in the CDR3. Per the germline V gene, CDR1 is MNHNS and CDR2 is SASEGT. Between the trimmed V and J ends, which lost 7 bases and 3 bases, there was a span of 10 bases. CDR3 sequence: CASNADSYEQYF. The CDR3 DNA reads TGTGCCAGCAATGCGGACAGCTACGAGCAGTACTTC.

CDR3 amino acids: CASSERTGGVRELFF. In nucleotides, the CDR3 is TGTGCCAGCAGCGAACGGACAGGGGGTGTGCGGGAGCTGTTTTTT. The V and J genes are TRBV7-2 and TRBJ2-2; 10 bases match TRBD1. CDR3 size: 15 residues. In germline, CDR1 is SGHTA, CDR2 FQGNSA. The J segment lost 9 bases and the V segment lost 5 bases, leaving 9 bases of the junction unmatched.

As DNA, the CDR3 is TGCGCCAGCAGCCAAGAAGGCACAGGGCTGATGGGAACTGAAGCTTTCTTT. The encoded protein is CASSQEGTGLMGTEAFF. This chain connects TRBV4-1 to TRBJ1-1, with a tentative D call TRBD1 (6 bases). CDR1 and CDR2 (germline): MGHRA, YSYEKL. The CDR3 sequence is 17 residues long. V was trimmed by 0 bases and J by 5 bases, leaving 19 bases between them.

This chain joins TRBV18 and TRBJ1-5; 8 nucleotides agree with TRBD1. This CDR3 is built from 16 residues. The V gene's germline CDR1 is KGHSH and CDR2 LQKENI. V gave up 3 bases and J gave up 6 bases; unmatched junction bases: 10. CDR3 sequence: CASSPVDREGAQPQHF. The CDR3, as DNA: TGTGCCAGCTCACCGGTGGACAGGGAAGGGGCTCAGCCCCAGCATTTT.

The genes are TRBV6-1 and TRBJ2-7, with 7 bases aligning to TRBD2. Germline V CDR1 and CDR2: MNHNS, SASEGT. This CDR3 contains 15 residues. V lost 3 bases, J lost 1 base, and 6 bases stayed unmatched. CDR3 coding DNA: TGTGCCAGCAGTGATCAGCCTAGCGGTTCCTACGAGCAGTACTTC. This gives the protein CASSDQPSGSYEQYF.

This chain links TRBV19 with TRBJ2-2; 7 positions agree with TRBD1. This CDR3 has 17 amino acids. The junction had 10 bases not matched to a gene; V was cut back by 4 bases and J by 2 bases. Germline V gene lookup returns CDR1 LNHDA and CDR2 SQIVND (reference sequence). The CDR3 region is CASSRETWTGNTGELFF. The DNA for the CDR3 is TGTGCCAGTAGTAGGGAAACGTGGACAGGTAACACCGGGGAGCTGTTTTTT.

The rearrangement links TRBV5-1 to TRBJ2-1; TRBD2 aligns across 10 bases. The V and J ends lost 6 bases and 6 bases, in that order; junction bases with no gene match: 9. Germline assignment: CDR1 SGHRS and CDR2 YFSETQ. This CDR3 comprises 15 residues. The CDR3 loop is CASKDGSGRANEQFF. The CDR3 coding sequence is TGCGCCAGCAAAGACGGGAGCGGGAGGGCCAATGAGCAGTTCTTC.

The genes are TRBV19 and TRBJ2-1; perhaps TRBD1 as D (5 bases). The CDR3 totals 13 residues. Germline V gene data show CDR1 as LNHDA and CDR2 as SQIVND (reference sequence). The ends were cut back, 2 bases at V and 6 bases at J, with 8 bases in the middle. The chain's CDR3 is CASSIRRGNEQFF. CDR3 DNA sequence: TGTGCCAGTAGTATAAGAAGGGGCAATGAGCAGTTCTTC.

This clone was observed once. This rearrangement joins TRBV30 to TRBJ1-5; D remains unclear. The V end was cut by 7 bases, the J end by 5 bases, with 15 bases between. The CDR3 spans 13 residues. Germline CDR1 and CDR2: GTSNPN and SVGIG (reference sequence). CDR3 DNA sequence: TGTGCCTCAAAGGCCGGGGATTATCAGCCCCAGCATTTT. As protein: CASKAGDYQPQHF.

The chain recombines TRBV28 with TRBJ1-5; D remains ambiguous. Trimming took off 5 bases at V and 3 bases at J, with 8 bases between the two ends. Looked up from germline, CDR1 is MDHEN and CDR2 is SYDVKM. The CDR3 runs 13 residues. CDR3 residues: CASSPWLNQPQHF. The CDR3 DNA reads TGTGCCAGCAGTCCATGGCTCAATCAGCCCCAGCATTTT.

This clone was seen only a few times. The V gene is TRBV28, the J gene TRBJ1-2; 7 bases align to TRBD1. The germline V gene has CDR1 MDHEN and CDR2 SYDVKM. This CDR3 is built from 15 residues. The V segment lost 6 bases and the J segment 6 bases; nucleotides outside the gene matches: 13. The CDR3 sequence is CASSFLGGRRNGYTF. CDR3 DNA: TGTGCCAGCAGCTTCTTAGGGGGCAGAAGGAATGGCTACACCTTC.